This TCR beta chain was captured in a study of shared clonotypes between healthy human individuals. Study observations and caveats: Memory subsets had estimated richness that was generally smaller than that of naive subsets. Unshared clonotypes carried lower generation probabilities than those common to all four donors.

Replicate PCRs from sorted subsets contained roughly 200 ng DNA, which is some 32,000 T cell genomes. Authors' analysis steps: ImmunoSEQ output lacked quality scores and full-length reads, limiting matched filtering. TCRdb keeps only in-frame clones here, not all; method: immunoSEQ multiplex PCR. V, J and clone size were drawn from that table, and D and trimming were deduced from the DNA. The sample includes about 2.1 million clones, under 95% seen only once; the top ten take roughly 1.7%. Terminally differentiated effector memory CD45RA+ cells were excluded by CCR7 positive selection of CD45RO-negative cells. In the case of this clone: Its target is not known.

V lost 3 bases and J lost 4, with 10 bases in between. The CDR3 is 13 residues long. CDR1 is LNHNV and CDR2 is YYDKDF in the germline V gene (reference sequence). The chain carries TRBV15 and TRBJ2-7, with a tentative D call TRBD1 (5 bases). Sequencing used naive CD8+ T cells from PBMCs. This clonotype was sampled from a man aged 18-30 years in good health. Some clones in this sample may be carry-over from other donors' samples. CDR3: CATSSFPGYEQYF. CDR3 DNA: TGTGCCACCAGCAGCTTTCCAGGGTACGAGCAGTACTTC.